This passage covers 27 T cell receptor beta chains from one sample sequenced in a study of PD-1 blockade in classical Hodgkin lymphoma. Time point indicated: newly diagnosed, previously untreated cHL patient sample. Using magnetic negative selection, the CD4+ T cells were separated out of thawed PBMCs. The assay was immunoSEQ multiplex PCR, and TCRdb's table has in-frame clones only and misses some. The table lists 30,000 to 40,000 clones, 75% to 90% of them singletons. Material for sequencing was CD4+ T cells from blood. These receptor sequences come from a human donor with classical Hodgkin lymphoma.

The chain carries TRBV5-1 and TRBJ2-1; tentatively, D is TRBD1 (6 bases). V was shortened by 1 base and J by 7 bases, with 12 bases between the two germline ends. The CDR3 contains 14 residues. CDR1 is SGHRS, CDR2 YFSETQ, per germline. The CDR3 sequence: CASSLTGRWNEQFF. The DNA of the CDR3 is TGCGCCAGCAGCTTGACAGGGCGGTGGAATGAGCAGTTCTTC.

This chain connects TRBV2 to TRBJ2-5; 9 nucleotides align to TRBD2. The CDR3 consists of 13 residues. The V gene's germline CDR1 is SNHLY and CDR2 FYNNEI. The trim removed 3 bases at V and 12 bases at J, leaving 8 bases unmatched. CDR3 sequence (DNA): TGTGCCAGCAGTGATGGGCTAGCGGGGAATAAGTACTTC. Its translation: CASSDGLAGNKYF. The variable domain in full, completed from reference TRBV2 and TRBJ2-5, reads EPEVTQTPSHQVTQMGQEVILRCVPISNHLYFYWYRQILGQKVEFLVSFYNNEISEKSEIFDDQFSVERPDGSNFTLKIRSTKLEDSAMYFCASSDGLAGNKYFGPGTRLLVL.

V usage is TRBV2 and J usage is TRBJ2-2, with TRBD1 matching over 8 bases. The germline gives CDR1 SNHLY, CDR2 FYNNEI. The J segment lost 4 bases and the V segment lost 4 bases, leaving 8 bases of the junction unmatched. This CDR3 spans 16 amino acids. The chain's CDR3 is CASSVTTGEPTGELFF. The CDR3 DNA reads as TGTGCCAGCAGTGTGACGACAGGGGAACCCACCGGGGAGCTGTTTTTT.

The rearrangement uses TRBV7-7 and TRBJ2-1, with TRBD2 matching 10 bases. This CDR3 is built from 16 residues. V gave up 5 bases and J gave up 7 bases; unmatched junction bases: 11. CDR1 is SSHAT, CDR2 FNYEAQ, per germline (reference sequence). CDR3 nucleotides: TGTGCCAGCAGCCTCACCCCTAGCGGGAGAAGGAATGAGCAGTTCTTC. Translated, it gives CASSLTPSGRRNEQFF.

The J gene is TRBJ2-1, the V gene TRBV11-3, with D perhaps matching TRBD1 (6 bases). V lost 2 bases to trimming and J lost 5 bases, with 13 bases between them. CDR1 SGHNT and CDR2 YENEEA come from the germline V gene. This CDR3 region has 15 residues. In DNA form, the CDR3 reads TGTGCCAGCAGCTTACGGCAGGGGAATAACAATGAGCAGTTCTTC. This sequence encodes CASSLRQGNNNEQFF.

The V call is TRBV5-1, the J call TRBJ2-5; D gene ambiguous. Germline lookup yields CDR1 SGHRS and CDR2 YFSETQ. The CDR3 has 12 amino acids. Trimming took off 4 bases at V and 5 bases at J, with 9 bases between the two ends. Here the CDR3 DNA reads TGCGCCAGCAGCCTAAGTCTGGAGACCCAGTACTTC. It yields the protein CASSLSLETQYF.

This chain joins TRBV28 and TRBJ1-2, with no clear D. Trimming removed 5 bases at V and 3 bases at J, with 13 bases between. The CDR3 extends over 14 amino acids. Germline lookup yields CDR1 MDHEN and CDR2 SYDVKM. CDR3 coding DNA: TGTGCCAGCAGTCCAAACCTAAGTCACTATGGCTACACCTTC. Protein sequence: CASSPNLSHYGYTF.

The chain couples TRBV27 to TRBJ1-2; D is unclear. Per the germline V gene, CDR1 is MNHEY and CDR2 is SMNVEV (reference sequence). The CDR3 sequence is 14 residues long. With 3 bases removed from V and 4 bases from J, the gap between germline ends came to 12 bases. The CDR3 loop reads CASSFSGEGYGYTF. The CDR3 DNA follows: TGTGCCAGCAGTTTTTCTGGGGAGGGCTATGGCTACACCTTC.

The chain recombines TRBV30 with TRBJ1-4, with a tentative D call TRBD1 (5 bases). Trimming removed 4 bases from V and 8 bases from J, with 14 bases in between. This CDR3 comprises 13 residues. CDR1 and CDR2 (germline): GTSNPN, SVGIG (reference sequence). The CDR3 protein is CAWNGQKGEKLFF. CDR3 sequence (DNA): TGTGCCTGGAACGGGCAGAAGGGGGAAAAACTGTTTTTT. Based on the CDR3 plus reference TRBV30 and TRBJ1-4, the full variable domain is SQTIHQWPATLVQPVGSPLSLECTVEGTSNPNLYWYRQAAGRGLQLLFYSVGIGQISSEVPQNLSASRPQDRQFILSSKKLLLSDSGFYLCAWNGQKGEKLFFGSGTQLSVL.

The J gene is TRBJ1-2, the V gene TRBV28; the D gene is possibly TRBD1 (5 bases). This CDR3 has 13 residues. The V gene's germline CDR1 is MDHEN and CDR2 SYDVKM. V lost 3 bases and J lost 5, with 10 bases in between. The CDR3 here is CASSLQGPYGYTF. CDR3 DNA sequence: TGTGCCAGCAGTTTGCAGGGCCCGTATGGCTACACCTTC.

This clone is a singleton in its sample. The chain employs TRBV18 and TRBJ1-1, with D possibly TRBD1 on 5 matching bases. Trimming removed 3 bases at V and 4 bases at J, with 18 bases between. Germline V gives CDR1 KGHSH, CDR2 LQKENI. CDR3 length: 16 residues. The CDR3 sequence is CASSPGDSPIVTEAFF. The CDR3, as DNA: TGTGCCAGCTCACCGGGGGACTCCCCGATAGTCACTGAAGCTTTCTTT.

V usage is TRBV7-3 and J usage is TRBJ1-6, with no clear D. Germline lookup yields CDR1 SGHTA and CDR2 FQGTGA. V was trimmed by 3 bases and J by 10 bases, leaving 10 bases between them. The CDR3 consists of 13 residues. CDR3 nucleotides: TGTGCCAGCAGCTTTTCCGCGGGCTCACCCCTCCACTTT. This translates into CASSFSAGSPLHF.

This chain uses TRBV4-1 with TRBJ2-1; no reliable D call. The CDR3 is 19 residues long. V shed 2 bases and J shed 1 base, with 21 bases lying between them. The germline V gene has CDR1 MGHRA and CDR2 YSYEKL. The CDR3 nucleotides read TGCGCCAGCAGCCAACCGCCAGGTTGGGCGGTCGGATCCTACAATGAGCAGTTCTTC. As protein: CASSQPPGWAVGSYNEQFF.

The V and J genes are TRBV5-1 and TRBJ1-5, with D possibly matching TRBD1 (5 bases). V lost 1 base, J lost 6 bases, and 14 bases lay in between. Germline V lookup: CDR1 SGHRS, CDR2 YFSETQ. CDR3 length: 15 residues. The CDR3 bases are TGCGCCAGCAGCTTGAATGGGGGAATGGGTCAGCCCCAGCATTTT. Its translation: CASSLNGGMGQPQHF.

The rearrangement uses TRBV28 and TRBJ2-4; TRBD2 aligns across 8 bases. The trim removed 5 bases at V and 0 bases at J, leaving 12 bases unmatched. Per germline, CDR1 MDHEN and CDR2 SYDVKM. The length of the CDR3 is 18 residues. The CDR3 sequence: CASSPPPLAAEAKNIQYF. The CDR3 DNA reads TGTGCCAGCAGTCCCCCCCCACTAGCGGCGGAAGCCAAAAACATTCAGTACTTC.

This clone has more than one count but fewer than ten. The chain combines TRBV4-1 with TRBJ1-5, with D maybe TRBD1 (5 bases). V was pared by 4 bases and J by 0 bases, with 10 bases between. The CDR3 contains 15 residues. From germline, CDR1 is MGHRA and CDR2 YSYEKL. The CDR3 protein is CASSLGRDSNQPQHF. DNA of the CDR3: TGCGCCAGCAGCCTAGGCAGGGATAGCAATCAGCCCCAGCATTTT.

The V gene is TRBV4-1, the J gene TRBJ2-5; D gene ambiguous. Per the germline V gene, CDR1 is MGHRA and CDR2 is YSYEKL. Trimming took off 0 bases at V and 6 bases at J, with 8 bases between the two ends. CDR3 length: 13 residues. CDR3 DNA: TGCGCCAGCAGCCAAGACCAGATAAAGACCCAGTACTTC. Its translation is CASSQDQIKTQYF.

The chain is built from TRBV19 and TRBJ1-1; 7 bases match TRBD1. The CDR3 runs to 14 residues. The germline V gene has CDR1 LNHDA and CDR2 SQIVND (reference sequence). The V gene end was trimmed by 5 bases and the J gene end by 8 bases; junction bases not matched to a gene: 11. CDR3 nucleotides: TGTGCCAGTAGTTCAACAACAGGGGTCGGGGAAGCTTTCTTT. Translated: CASSSTTGVGEAFF.

This rearrangement joins TRBV2 to TRBJ2-7; D is undetermined. There are 12 residues in the CDR3. The germline CDR1 and CDR2 sequences are SNHLY and FYNNEI. V was cut by 5 bases and J by 3 bases, with 8 bases left in between. The CDR3 DNA reads as TGTGCCAGCAGTTCAGACGGCTACGAGCAGTACTTC. It is translated as CASSSDGYEQYF. Supplemented by reference TRBV2 and TRBJ2-7, the full variable domain reads EPEVTQTPSHQVTQMGQEVILRCVPISNHLYFYWYRQILGQKVEFLVSFYNNEISEKSEIFDDQFSVERPDGSNFTLKIRSTKLEDSAMYFCASSSDGYEQYFGPGTRLTVT.

The V and J genes are TRBV29-1 and TRBJ2-7; 8 nucleotides match TRBD1. CDR1 SQVTM and CDR2 ANQGSEA come from the germline V gene. This CDR3 is 13 amino acids long. V was clipped by 5 bases and J by 6 bases; unmatched bases: 9. The CDR3 spells CSVRSQTGGEQYF. The CDR3 bases are TGCAGCGTTCGTTCCCAAACAGGGGGCGAGCAGTACTTC.

The sample holds one count of this clone. J is TRBJ2-1 and V is TRBV9; D is perhaps TRBD1 (5 bases). Germline CDR1 is SGDLS and CDR2 is YYNGEE. The CDR3 is 17 amino acids. V was pared by 0 bases and J by 7 bases, with 20 bases between. This CDR3 is CASSVAVTGRSGNEQFF. CDR3 coding DNA: TGTGCCAGCAGCGTAGCCGTTACGGGCCGTTCAGGGAATGAGCAGTTCTTC. Based on the CDR3 plus reference TRBV9 and TRBJ2-1, the full variable domain is DSGVTQTPKHLITATGQRVTLRCSPRSGDLSVYWYQQSLDQGLQFLIQYYNGEERAKGNILERFSAQQFPDLHSELNLSSLELGDSALYFCASSVAVTGRSGNEQFFGPGTRLTVL.

This rearrangement joins TRBV20-1 to TRBJ2-3; D not certain. Germline V gene lookup returns CDR1 DFQATT and CDR2 SNEGSKA (reference sequence). This CDR3 has 11 amino acids. Trimming shortened V by 4 bases and J by 5 bases, and 7 bases separated the two germline ends. As DNA, the CDR3 is TGCAGTGCTATAATAGGAGATACGCAGTATTTT. Encoded protein: CSAIIGDTQYF.

The rearrangement joins TRBV18 to TRBJ1-5; 8 nucleotides align to TRBD1. Germline-derived CDR1 and CDR2 are KGHSH and LQKENI. The CDR3 runs to 15 residues. J lost 7 bases, V lost 1 base, and 6 bases had no gene match. CDR3 sequence: CASSPQRTGYQPQHF. The CDR3 DNA sequence: TGTGCCAGCTCACCACAAAGGACAGGGTACCAGCCCCAGCATTTT.

This clone has only a few counts. This rearrangement joins TRBV5-4 to TRBJ1-1, with D unresolved. Germline V CDR1 and CDR2: SGHNT, YYREEE (reference sequence). The CDR3 is 14 amino acids. Trimming stripped 1 base from V and 1 base from J, with 8 bases between. CDR3 residues: CASSLTTRNTEAFF. Here the CDR3 DNA reads TGTGCCAGCAGCTTGACGACGAGGAACACTGAAGCTTTCTTT. The entire variable domain, with the rest obtained from reference TRBV5-4 and TRBJ1-1, is as follows: ETGVTQSPTHLIKTRGQQVTLRCSSQSGHNTVSWYQQALGQGPQFIFQYYREEENGRGNFPPRFSGLQFPNYSSELNVNALELDDSALYLCASSLTTRNTEAFFGQGTRLTVV.

The V and J genes are TRBV19 and TRBJ1-1; no clear D. The CDR3 runs 14 residues. Germline lookup yields CDR1 LNHDA and CDR2 SQIVND (reference sequence). V lost 7 bases and J lost 0, with 12 bases in between. This CDR3 reads CASIQVGMNTEAFF. For the CDR3, the DNA is TGTGCCAGTATCCAGGTCGGGATGAACACTGAAGCTTTCTTT.

The chain combines TRBV19 with TRBJ1-5, with a tentative D call TRBD1 (5 bases). Trimming cost V 3 bases and J 2 bases, with 8 bases left between them. Germline lookup yields CDR1 LNHDA and CDR2 SQIVND (reference sequence). This CDR3 is 14 amino acids long. CDR3 amino acids: CASSMRGGNQPQHF. The CDR3 nucleotides are TGTGCCAGTAGTATGAGGGGCGGCAATCAGCCCCAGCATTTT.

This chain uses TRBV4-3 with TRBJ1-2; D perhaps matches TRBD1 (5 bases). Germline V gene sequence: CDR1 LGHNA, CDR2 YSLEER. This CDR3 is built from 16 residues. The V end was cut by 0 bases, the J end by 3 bases, with 14 bases between. In nucleotides, the CDR3 is TGCGCCAGCAGCCAAGATCTAGGCAGGGAATACTATGGCTACACCTTC. Protein: CASSQDLGREYYGYTF.